These 16 T cell receptor beta chains were all obtained from the same sample, sequenced in a study of metastatic and nonmetastatic thyroid tumors. MiXCR was used by TCRdb to re-call the PCR reads. The table has tens of thousands of clones, 30% seen once. Before thyroid surgery, none of the patients had received any treatment. Sequencing used blood. The source of these receptors is a female donor with papillary thyroid cancer or a benign thyroid nodule (not recorded which). Some clones in this sample may be carry-over from other donors' samples.

By proportion, this clone is medium-sized. The chain recombines TRBV20-1 with TRBJ2-7, with 7 bases lining up with TRBD1. Germline V gives CDR1 DFQATT, CDR2 SNEGSKA (reference sequence). J was trimmed by 7 bases and V by 2 bases; bases with no gene match: 8. The CDR3 contains 13 residues. DNA for the CDR3: TGCAGTGCTAGATCGGACAGGTCTGTGGAGCAGTACTTC. This sequence encodes CSARSDRSVEQYF.

V gene TRBV27 combines with J gene TRBJ2-5, with 11 positions matching TRBD1. CDR1 and CDR2 from the germline V gene are MNHEY and SMNVEV (reference sequence). The CDR3 spans 13 residues. V lost 6 bases, J lost 5 bases, and 2 bases stayed unmatched. The CDR3 loop is CASRWTGGETQYF. CDR3 nucleotide sequence: TGTGCCAGCAGATGGACAGGGGGCGAGACCCAGTACTTC.

This clone was recorded a few times. The V and J genes are TRBV28 and TRBJ1-2, with 7 bases that match TRBD1. The germline CDR1 and CDR2 sequences are MDHEN and SYDVKM. Unmatched junction bases numbered 3, after V lost 4 bases and J lost 4 bases. This CDR3 is 13 amino acids long. The CDR3 region has the DNA TGTGCCAGCAGTTACGAGGGGGCCTATGGCTACACCTTC. Translated, it gives CASSYEGAYGYTF.

The chain links TRBV11-3 to TRBJ1-2, with a possible D match to TRBD1 (6 bases). The germline V and J ends were trimmed by 5 bases and 7 bases, with 17 bases remaining between them. Germline assignment: CDR1 SGHNT and CDR2 YENEEA. This CDR3 has 14 residues. The CDR3 sequence: CASSKQGGVTGYTF. The CDR3, as DNA: TGTGCCAGCAGCAAACAGGGTGGTGTTACTGGCTACACCTTC.

The CDR3: CASSPGPGHTEAFF. The CDR3 nucleotides are TGTGCCAGCAGTCCAGGGCCTGGGCACACTGAAGCTTTCTTT. V gene TRBV13 combines with J gene TRBJ1-1; perhaps TRBD1 as D (5 bases). Trimming shortened V by 6 bases and J by 3 bases, and 14 bases separated the two germline ends. CDR1 is PRHDT and CDR2 is FYEKMQ in the germline V gene (reference sequence). This CDR3 has 14 residues.

By share, this clone counts as medium-sized (0.01 to 0.1%). V usage is TRBV2 and J usage is TRBJ1-2; D is undetermined. Germline lookup yields CDR1 SNHLY and CDR2 FYNNEI. Trimming took off 5 bases at V and 2 bases at J, with 9 bases between the two ends. The CDR3 runs to 13 residues. CDR3 DNA sequence: TGTGCCAGCAGTCCGGACCAAAACTATGGCTACACCTTC. Protein sequence: CASSPDQNYGYTF.

The chain has TRBV10-3 and TRBJ2-2; 12 bases fit TRBD2. CDR1 and CDR2 (germline): ENHRY, SYGVKD. The ends lost 3 bases at V and 6 bases at J; junction bases unmatched: 8. The length of the CDR3 is 17 residues. The CDR3 nucleotides are TGTGCCATCAGTGACCAGCCCGGACTAGCGGGACCCGGGGAGCTGTTTTTT. Amino acids: CAISDQPGLAGPGELFF.

The rearrangement joins TRBV4-2 to TRBJ1-1, with 8 nucleotides matching TRBD1. The CDR3 length is 12 residues. With 6 bases clipped from V and 8 bases from J, the junction kept 5 bases outside the gene matches. Germline V gene lookup returns CDR1 LGHNA and CDR2 YNFKEQ. This CDR3 is CASSPTGVEAFF. The DNA of the CDR3 is TGTGCCAGCAGTCCGACAGGGGTAGAAGCTTTCTTT.

This chain uses TRBV19 with TRBJ2-3; 8 bases align to TRBD1. This CDR3 comprises 14 residues. The V segment lost 5 bases and the J segment 5 bases; nucleotides outside the gene matches: 6. Germline assignment: CDR1 LNHDA and CDR2 SQIVND (reference sequence). The CDR3 here is CASSPGQAGDTQYF. The CDR3 nucleotides are TGTGCCAGTAGTCCGGGACAGGCGGGAGATACGCAGTATTTT.

This clone was seen ten or more times. V and J are TRBV3-1 and TRBJ2-7, with 10 bases fitting TRBD2. With V trimmed by 2 bases and J by 6 bases, 10 bases remained unmatched. The CDR3 is 16 amino acids. CDR1 is LGHDT and CDR2 is YNNKEL in the germline V gene (reference sequence). CDR3 bases: TGTGCCAGCAGCCAATATCGAACTAGCGGGATCTCCGAGCAGTACTTC. This translates into CASSQYRTSGISEQYF.

This sequence joins TRBV11-2 and TRBJ2-1; D is undetermined. Germline V gene sequence: CDR1 SGHAT, CDR2 FQNNGV. V was clipped by 2 bases and J by 0 bases, with 14 bases between them. The CDR3 length is 17 residues. The CDR3 DNA reads TGTGCCAGCAGCTTATTGAGGCCCGCTAGCTCCTACAATGAGCAGTTCTTC. Translating gives CASSLLRPASSYNEQFF.

This clone was counted many times. The chain combines TRBV9 with TRBJ2-7, with D maybe TRBD1 (6 bases). CDR3 length: 15 amino acids. V lost 0 bases and J 6 bases, leaving 16 bases between the germline ends. Germline V gene lookup returns CDR1 SGDLS and CDR2 YYNGEE. This chain's CDR3 is CASSVGAGVKGEQYF. CDR3 DNA: TGTGCCAGCAGCGTAGGGGCAGGGGTGAAAGGCGAGCAGTACTTC.

The gene calls are TRBV7-6 and TRBJ2-5; 14 nucleotides line up with TRBD2. After removal of 4 bases from V and 5 bases from J, the junction contained 6 bases not matched to a gene. CDR1 and CDR2 from the germline V gene are SGHVS and FNYEAQ. The CDR3 has 16 amino acids. CDR3 residues: CASSSGLAGGWETQYF. The CDR3 bases are TGTGCCAGCAGCTCCGGACTAGCGGGAGGTTGGGAGACCCAGTACTTC.

This clone was counted a few times. The chain joins TRBV19 to TRBJ2-5; the D gene is possibly TRBD2 (7 bases). The CDR3 consists of 15 residues. V was pared by 5 bases and J by 5 bases, with 18 bases between. Germline V lookup: CDR1 LNHDA, CDR2 SQIVND (reference sequence). The CDR3 DNA reads as TGTGCCAGTAGTCCGGTAGGGGGGGCTGGGGAGACCCAGTACTTC. Translation: CASSPVGGAGETQYF.

This clone is medium-sized. The rearrangement uses TRBV11-2 and TRBJ2-1, with D uncertain. This CDR3 spans 11 amino acids. Trimming stripped 1 base from V and 9 bases from J, with 4 bases between. From germline, CDR1 is SGHAT and CDR2 FQNNGV. The CDR3 protein is CASSLGVEQFF. The CDR3 coding sequence is TGTGCCAGCAGCTTAGGGGTTGAGCAGTTCTTC.

This clone appeared many times. V and J are TRBV20-1 and TRBJ2-7, with D unresolved. V lost 6 bases, J lost 11 bases, and 8 bases lay in between. Germline-derived CDR1 and CDR2 are DFQATT and SNEGSKA (reference sequence). The CDR3 sequence is 8 residues long. Here the CDR3 DNA reads TGCAGTGCCGACTCGGAGTACTTC. Amino acids: CSADSEYF.